These T cell receptor beta chains were read from a single sample in a study of CD8 T cell repertoires and HIV-1 epitope variants. Their antigens are not known. The table came from immunoSEQ multiplex PCR; TCRdb's copy has only in-frame clones and leaves some out. The sample holds 4,500 to 6,500 clones, about 63% seen once. Specimen: cultured CD8+ T cells derived from PBMCs. The receptors derive from a male donor with HIV. The CDR3 runs from the conserved cysteine through the conserved F or W. The D gene is left open where the match is weak. The listing skips clone size in some rows; elsewhere it reads once, few, many or a size class.

d_call j_call clone_size v_call cdr3_nt cdr3_aa
- TRBJ2-3 - TRBV7-9 TGTGCCAGCAGCTTCACAGGGAACACAGATACGCAGTATTTT CASSFTGNTDTQYF
TRBD1 TRBJ2-1 few TRBV28 TGTGCCAGCAGTGCCGGACAGGCTTACAATGAGCAGTTCTTC CASSAGQAYNEQFF
TRBD1 TRBJ1-5 few TRBV30 TGTGCCTGGAGTACAGGGGGCCATCAGCCCCAGCATTTT CAWSTGGHQPQHF
TRBD1 TRBJ1-2 few TRBV6-1 TGTGCCAGCAGTGAGCCATGGACAGGGGGCGCAGAAGGCTACACCTTC CASSEPWTGGAEGYTF
TRBD2 TRBJ2-1 - TRBV5-6 TGTGCCAGCAGCTTGTTATGGGAGGGAGAAAACAATGAGCAGTTCTTC CASSLLWEGENNEQFF
- TRBJ1-1 - TRBV6-5 TGTGCCAGCAGTTACTCGACAACAGGGCTTGATTCCGAAGCTTTCTTT CASSYSTTGLDSEAFF
- TRBJ2-1 - TRBV14 TGTGCCAGCAGCCAGGTACGGCGTACTGAGCAGTTCTTC CASSQVRRTEQFF
- TRBJ2-5 - TRBV28 TGTGCCAGCAGTTGGGGGTCTGAGACCCAGTACTTC CASSWGSETQYF
- TRBJ2-1 - TRBV29-1 TGCAGCGTTGTTCGCCCGTCCTACAATGAGCAGTTCTTC CSVVRPSYNEQFF
- TRBJ2-5 - TRBV5-4 TGTGCCAGCAGCTTGGAGGCAGGGCAAGAGACCCAGTACTTC CASSLEAGQETQYF
- TRBJ1-1 - TRBV10-3 TGTGCCATCAGTGAGAACTTCGAGGGCACTGAAGCTTTCTTT CAISENFEGTEAFF
TRBD2 TRBJ2-1 once TRBV5-1 TGCGCCAGCAGCCTCGAAGGCGGACTAGCGGGAGGCAATGAGCAGTTCTTC CASSLEGGLAGGNEQFF
TRBD2 TRBJ2-3 - TRBV4-1 TGCGCCAGCAGCCAAGGTCCGTTAGCGGGGGCCACAGATACGCAGTATTTT CASSQGPLAGATDTQYF
- TRBJ1-2 - TRBV5-5 TGTGCCAGCAGCTGGGCCCCGGGGGGCACAGGAGTTGAAGGCTACACCTTC CASSWAPGGTGVEGYTF
- TRBJ1-5 few TRBV2 TGTGCCAGCAAGAAGGGGCTGGGTCAGCCCCAGCATTTT CASKKGLGQPQHF
TRBD2 TRBJ2-1 - TRBV28 TGTGCCAGCAGTTTCCCTAGGATGGGAGGGCCGATTGAGCAGTTCTTC CASSFPRMGGPIEQFF
- TRBJ1-2 - TRBV27 TGTGCCAGCAGCAAACTGGGGGTCAGCTATGGCTACACCTTC CASSKLGVSYGYTF
- TRBJ2-5 few TRBV30 TGTGCCTGGAGTGCGGTCCGGGAGACCCAGTACTTC CAWSAVRETQYF
- TRBJ2-3 - TRBV6-5 TGTGCCAGCAGTTACGGGGGTTTCACAGATACGCAGTATTTT CASSYGGFTDTQYF
- TRBJ1-1 - TRBV2 TGTGCCAGCAGCGCAACCCAGGGTAGGGCTTTCTTT CASSATQGRAFF
TRBD1 TRBJ2-1 - TRBV14 TGTGCCAGCAGCGAGGTTTCGACAGGGTACAATGAGCAGTTCTTC CASSEVSTGYNEQFF
- TRBJ2-3 - TRBV7-9 TGTGCCAGCAGCCCCACAACGGGGAACACAGATACGCAGTATTTT CASSPTTGNTDTQYF
TRBD1 TRBJ2-5 - TRBV13 TGTGCCAGCAGCTCGGGACAGCTCCAAGAGACCCAGTACTTC CASSSGQLQETQYF
TRBD2 TRBJ2-7 - TRBV30 TGTGCCTGGAGTGTTAGCGGGTACTACGAGCAGTACTTC CAWSVSGYYEQYF
- TRBJ1-5 - TRBV6-1 TGTGCCAGCAGCTCCACGGTTGGCAATCAGCCCCAGCATTTT CASSSTVGNQPQHF
TRBD1 TRBJ2-7 - TRBV7-6 TGTGCCAGCAGCTTGGGACAGTACCTTCGTGAGCAGTACTTC CASSLGQYLREQYF
TRBD1 TRBJ2-1 - TRBV2 TGTGCCAGCAGACTAACAGGGGACTACAATGAGCAGTTCTTC CASRLTGDYNEQFF
TRBD1 TRBJ2-7 - TRBV5-8 TGTGCCAGCAGCCCTTACGATCCGGACAGGGAATACTACGAGCAGTACTTC CASSPYDPDREYYEQYF
- TRBJ2-1 - TRBV6-5 TGTGCCAGCAGTTACACGGGGAATGAGCAGTTCTTC CASSYTGNEQFF
- TRBJ2-7 - TRBV5-4 TGTGCCAGCAGCTTGGCCATCCAGGGTTCCTCCTACGAGCAGTACTTC CASSLAIQGSSYEQYF
- TRBJ1-1 - TRBV5-6 TGTGCCAGCAGCTTGGAAGGTCCTTTCACTGAAGCTTTCTTT CASSLEGPFTEAFF
- TRBJ2-3 - TRBV9 TGTGCCAGCAGCGTAGGCGGGCGGGGCACAGATACGCAGTATTTT CASSVGGRGTDTQYF
- TRBJ1-5 - TRBV19 TGTGCCAGTAGCCTGGACTTACTTAGCAATCAGCCCCAGCATTTT CASSLDLLSNQPQHF
- TRBJ2-7 - TRBV5-1 TGCGCCAGCAGCTTGATCGAATCTACCTACGAGCAGTACTTC CASSLIESTYEQYF
TRBD1 TRBJ1-6 - TRBV19 TGTGCCAGTAGTCACAGGGGATATAATTCACCCCTCCACTTT CASSHRGYNSPLHF
- TRBJ1-5 - TRBV27 TGTGCCCCTTGGGTCCCTCCGGGGGGCGTGGGGCAGCCCCAGCATTTT CAPWVPPGGVGQPQHF
- TRBJ1-1 few TRBV19 TGTGCCATCAAGGCATCCATGAACACTGAAGCTTTCTTT CAIKASMNTEAFF
TRBD1 TRBJ1-1 once TRBV27 TGTGCCAGCAGTTTAGGGACAGGGGAAGCTTTCTTT CASSLGTGEAFF
- TRBJ2-7 few TRBV7-9 TGTGCCAGCAGTCTGGCACAGAGCTCGGGGGAGCAGTACTTC CASSLAQSSGEQYF
TRBD1 TRBJ2-7 - TRBV9 TGTGCCAGCAGCGTAAGTCCCCAGGGGGACAGGGGAGAGCAGTACTTC CASSVSPQGDRGEQYF
- TRBJ2-6 few TRBV6-5 TGTGCCAGCACCTTAGTATCTGGGGCCAACGTCCTGACTTTC CASTLVSGANVLTF
TRBD2 TRBJ2-5 - TRBV15 TGTGCCACCAGCGCGGAGGGAGGGCCCGGGAAGACCCAGTACTTC CATSAEGGPGKTQYF
TRBD1 TRBJ2-7 - TRBV28 TGTGCCAGCAGGCCCGATGGGACAGGCTACGAGCAGTACTTC CASRPDGTGYEQYF
- TRBJ2-1 few TRBV5-4 TGTGCCAGCAGCTTGATGGTTGACAATGAGCAGTTCTTC CASSLMVDNEQFF
- TRBJ2-3 - TRBV9 TGTGCCAGCAGCTCGATCCCAGAAGATACGCAGTATTTT CASSSIPEDTQYF
- TRBJ2-1 - TRBV4-2 TGTGCCAGCAGCCAAGTAATGGGCGAGCAGTTCTTC CASSQVMGEQFF